A single sample is the source of the 9 T cell receptor beta chains below, sequenced in a study of T-cell reconstitution after alpha-beta-depleted transplantation in children. Unique molecular identifiers were used in preparing the TCRbeta library. TCRdb reanalysed the PCR reads using MiXCR and keeps one entry per CDR3 protein. The sample has 200,000 to 250,000 distinct CDR3 sequences, about 9.5% seen once. The sample in question was PBMCs from the stem cell graft donor, obtained from the stem cell graft. The receptors were gathered from a human donor who donated a stem cell graft to a child with acute lymphoblastic leukemia.

The rearrangement joins TRBV6-2 or TRBV6-3 to TRBJ2-1, with 9 nucleotides matching TRBD2. This CDR3 has 15 residues. Germline CDR1 and CDR2: MNHEY and SVGEGT. V lost 4 bases and J lost 2; bases outside the gene matches: 3. CDR3 region: CASSWGLATYNEQFF. Here the CDR3 DNA reads TGTGCCAGCAGTTGGGGACTAGCAACCTACAATGAGCAGTTCTTC.

The sample holds many counts of this clonotype. The rearrangement joins TRBV7-9 to TRBJ2-1, with 7 bases identical to TRBD2. Germline loops: CDR1 SEHNR, CDR2 FQNEAQ (reference sequence). Losses at the gene ends were 5 bases for V and 7 bases for J; bases not matched to a gene: 8. The CDR3 loop spans 14 amino acids. The CDR3 nucleotides read TGTGCCAGCAGCACACCTGGACTAGTTAATGAGCAGTTCTTC. Translating it yields CASSTPGLVNEQFF.

This clonotype was picked up many times. The chain carries TRBV9 and TRBJ1-1; weak D call: TRBD1 (5 bases). Germline V gene data show CDR1 as SGDLS and CDR2 as YYNGEE. The CDR3 sequence is 15 residues long. The V gene lost 6 bases and the J gene lost 4 bases, with 19 bases spanning the gap. The CDR3 here is CASTQRGQMGTEAFF. The DNA for the CDR3 is TGTGCCAGCACTCAACGGGGCCAGATGGGCACTGAAGCTTTCTTT.

In this sample, this clonotype turned up a few times. This sequence joins TRBV7-2 and TRBJ2-7; D may correspond to TRBD1 or TRBD2 (6 bases each). Trimming shortened V by 1 base and J by 0 bases, and 10 bases separated the two germline ends. Germline V CDR1 and CDR2: SGHTA, FQGNSA. This CDR3 is 15 amino acids long. The CDR3 loop is CASSLEGGHSYEQYF. CDR3 in DNA: TGTGCCAGCAGCTTAGAGGGGGGCCACTCCTACGAGCAGTACTTC.

In its sample, this clonotype was seen a few times. This rearrangement joins TRBV6-5 to TRBJ1-2; 7 bases align to TRBD1. V dropped 2 bases and J dropped 4; count of bases not matched to a gene: 7. This CDR3 contains 15 residues. Germline CDR1 MNHEY, CDR2 SVGAGI. CDR3 sequence reads: CASSYDFRDSYGYTF. As DNA, the CDR3 is TGTGCCAGCAGTTACGACTTCCGGGACAGCTATGGCTACACCTTC.

This chain connects TRBV5-5 to TRBJ1-4; D uncertain. Germline CDR1 is SGHKS and CDR2 is YYEKEE (reference sequence). V was pared by 0 bases and J by 10 bases, with 13 bases between. CDR3 size: 14 residues. The CDR3 reads CASSLEAVGGKLFF. DNA of the CDR3: TGTGCCAGCAGCTTGGAAGCAGTTGGTGGAAAACTGTTTTTT.

V usage is TRBV6-2 or TRBV6-3 and J usage is TRBJ2-7; D may be TRBD2 (5 bases). Trimming pared 10 bases from V and 3 bases from J, leaving 16 bases between. CDR1 and CDR2 from the germline V gene are MNHEY and SVGEGT. This CDR3 has 13 residues. CDR3 in amino acids: CATSAGRDYEQYF. CDR3 nucleotides: TGTGCCACCTCGGCCGGACGGGACTACGAGCAGTACTTC.

In this sample, this clonotype turned up many times. The chain links TRBV13 to TRBJ2-7, with 9 nucleotides matching TRBD2. J was trimmed by 2 bases and V by 3 bases; bases with no gene match: 8. The CDR3 is made up of 16 amino acids. Germline assignment: CDR1 PRHDT and CDR2 FYEKMQ (reference sequence). CDR3 sequence reads: CASSLLGSGGTYEQYF. The CDR3 coding sequence is TGTGCCAGCAGCTTGCTCGGTAGCGGGGGAACCTACGAGCAGTACTTC.

The chain combines TRBV7-9 with TRBJ2-2; TRBD1 agrees at 8 bases. The J segment lost 5 bases and the V segment lost 5 bases, leaving 13 bases of the junction unmatched. The V gene's germline CDR1 is SEHNR and CDR2 FQNEAQ (reference sequence). The CDR3 totals 17 residues. CDR3 sequence reads: CASSQDLGQGKTGELFF. The CDR3 nucleotides read TGTGCCAGCAGCCAAGACCTCGGACAGGGCAAGACCGGGGAGCTGTTTTTT. Combining the CDR3 with reference TRBV7-9 and TRBJ2-2 gives the whole variable domain DTGVSQNPRHKITKRGQNVTFRCDPISEHNRLYWYRQTLGQGPEFLTYFQNEAQLEKSRLLSDRFSAERPKGSFSTLEIQRTEQGDSAMYLCASSQDLGQGKTGELFFGEGSRLTVL.